This T cell receptor beta chain appears in the sequencing data of a study of shared clonotypes between healthy human individuals (dated by TCRdb to the early 2020s). With regard to the full study: A couple of women and a few men aged 18 to 49 years were included in the cohort. Between about 0.9 and 10 billion PBMCs per donor were obtained by leukapheresis. To increase sequencing depth and limit assay-specific biases, TCR repertoire library preparation and sequencing were carried out by different laboratories using diverse techniques. Per donor, three plates each were used for CD4 naive and CD4 memory, two for CD8 naive, and one for CD8 memory. Blood TCR repertoires of a handful of healthy adults were deeply sequenced to estimate repertoire size and the extent of clonotype sharing between individuals.

In regard to this clone: Its antigen is unknown. No base qualities exist here, and no much larger clone lies one base off it.

The CDR3 has 15 amino acids, counting the end cysteine and phenylalanine. Just the 45-base CDR3 DNA is kept, in frame starting at base 1. Trimming removed 4 bases from V and 3 bases from J; the gene matches leave 4 bases unexplained. From the germline V gene, CDR1 is ENHRY and CDR2 is SYGVKD. Study-wide findings and limitations: Compared with non-shared clonotypes, the clonotypes found in all four sorted-subset donors had higher generation probabilities. When a handful of donors were compared, the shared fraction of clonotypes was about 5% for naive CD4, 3% to 4% for naive CD8, more than 2% for memory CD4, and roughly 0.4% for memory CD8. Based on pairwise subsampling, the degree of clonotype sharing among donors was expected to be affected by sequencing depth. Naive subsets generally had larger estimated clonotype richness than memory subsets. The small number of donors limited the genetic and exposure-history diversity represented. Only blood was sampled, and tissue TCR repertoires likely differ from those in blood. Even with the large sequencing depth, rarefaction of the sorted-subset datasets indicated that sequencing was incomplete.

The donors were healthy, HIV-negative adults with no recently reported acute infections or vaccinations. Every donor was a Caucasian adult residing in Nashville, Tennessee, USA. CD4+ T cells were enriched by magnetic negative selection, after which naive cells were positively selected on CD45RA and the negative fraction was taken as the memory subset. Blood was obtained by leukapheresis, after which PBMCs were separated by Ficoll-Histopaque density gradient centrifugation and cryopreserved in liquid nitrogen vapor phase. Analytical flow cytometry was used to check the purity and quantity of every magnetically sorted T cell population. Genomic DNA was isolated from every sorted fraction and measured by UV absorbance on a Nanodrop 2000c. Using the deep immunoSEQ assay, TCR CDR3 regions were amplified from genomic DNA by multiplex PCR. For each cell subset, the extracted genomic DNA was distributed evenly across all wells of several immunoSEQ 96-well plates, and each plate served as one replicate. For sorted subsets, each replicate PCR was loaded with 200 ng genomic DNA, equivalent to some 27,000 T cell genomes. Purified libraries were measured with a Qubit 3.0 fluorometer, size-checked on a Bioanalyzer 2100, and measured again with the KAPA Library Quantification kit. Each immunoSEQ 96-well plate was sequenced on its own single-read 150-cycle Illumina NextSeq 550 flow cell. From the authors' description of their analysis: Because the immunoSEQ output held only junctional sequences and lacked quality scores, the filtering could not match the filtering applied to full-length reads. To assign V/J genes and CDR3, sequences were annotated against IMGT germline references using PyIR, a Python wrapper for IgBLAST v1.9. Any read was removed if the V/J assignment was weak (E-value above 1e-6), the CDR3 was missing, or the read contained stop codons, out-of-frame junctions, or ambiguous translated residues. A V3J clonotype was defined by an identical inferred V gene, J gene, and CDR3 amino acid sequence. The percentage overlap between two repertoires was calculated by dividing the number of shared unique clonotypes by the size of the smaller repertoire. Richness of each repertoire was evaluated using RTK rarefaction, the Chao1 estimator, and Recon v2.1 estimates of unobserved clonotypes. Generation probabilities were computed with OLGA for all TCRbeta clonotypes obtained by the gDNA method from a few donors. TCRdb carries this immuneACCESS record with in-frame sequences only. Its versions omit some clonotypes, under half of them owing to an unresolved V gene in the studies checked, with the rest unexplained. From that table come the V and J calls and clone size; the DNA was used to work out D and trimming. Across this sample there are around 2.3 million clones, with around 95% seen only once. The top ten clonotypes cover roughly 0.13% of the sample.

The TCR comes from a man between 18 and 29 years old in good health. Sequencing input: naive CD4+ T cells sorted from blood. The cell subset or site label, as the study defines it: CD45RA+ positively selected. The chain couples TRBV10-3 to TRBJ2-1, with 9 bases matching TRBD2. The base sequence is TGTGCCATCAGTGTATTAGCGGGAGTCTACAATGAGCAGTTCTTC. This yields the protein CAISVLAGVYNEQFF.